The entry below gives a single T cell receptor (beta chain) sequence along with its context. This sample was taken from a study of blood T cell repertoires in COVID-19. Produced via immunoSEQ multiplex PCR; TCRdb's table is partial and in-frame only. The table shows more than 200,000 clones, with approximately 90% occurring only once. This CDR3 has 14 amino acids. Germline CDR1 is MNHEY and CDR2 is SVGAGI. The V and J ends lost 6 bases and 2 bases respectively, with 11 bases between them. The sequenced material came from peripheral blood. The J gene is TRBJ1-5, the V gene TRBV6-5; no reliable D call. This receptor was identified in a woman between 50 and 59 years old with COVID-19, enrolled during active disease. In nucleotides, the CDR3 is TGTGCCAGCAGGTCTCAGGAAGGCAATCAGCCCCAGCATTTT. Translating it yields CASRSQEGNQPQHF.